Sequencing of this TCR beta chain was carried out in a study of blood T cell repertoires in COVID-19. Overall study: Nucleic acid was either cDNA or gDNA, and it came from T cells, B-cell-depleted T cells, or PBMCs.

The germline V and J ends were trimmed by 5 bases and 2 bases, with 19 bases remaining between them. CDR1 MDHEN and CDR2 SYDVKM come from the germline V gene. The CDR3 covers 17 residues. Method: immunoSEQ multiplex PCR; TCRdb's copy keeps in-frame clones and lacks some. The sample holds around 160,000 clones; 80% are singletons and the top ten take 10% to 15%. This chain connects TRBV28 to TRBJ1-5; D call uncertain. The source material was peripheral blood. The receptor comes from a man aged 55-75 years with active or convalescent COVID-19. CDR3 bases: TGTGCCAGCAGTCCCCGGGGAGGGTCGGTTGGCAATCAGCCCCAGCATTTT. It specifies CASSPRGGSVGNQPQHF.